This T cell receptor beta chain emerged from a study of T cell repertoires in cytomegalovirus infection. Looking at the study overall: Public TCR beta signatures were indicative of both CMV infection and a matching HLA type. Regarding the study as a whole: Clonotypes of TCR beta that were HLA-C-restricted and CMV-specific dominated the ex vivo response.

The CDR3 is 16 amino acids. Per the germline V gene, CDR1 is SQVTM and CDR2 is ANQGSEA. V was clipped by 4 bases and J by 5 bases, with 23 bases between them. In TCRdb, the reads were re-called with MiXCR into one record per CDR3 protein. The repertoire consists of approximately 150,000 distinct CDR3 sequences, with 5.5% to 7% occurring once and the leading ten covering roughly 17%. As for this clonotype: The antigen is unknown.

Sequenced sample: PBMCs. This TCR came from a human donor in good health (CMV status not recorded). Some clones in this sample may be carry-over from other donors' samples. The chain combines TRBV29-1 with TRBJ2-5; possible D gene TRBD2, 6 bases. The DNA of the CDR3 is TGCAGCGTTGCCCCTAGGCCTAGAGGGACTGACGAGACCCAGTACTTC. Its translation is CSVAPRPRGTDETQYF.